These 30 T cell receptor beta chains share one sample of origin, sequenced in a study of blood T cell repertoires in COVID-19. Generated by immunoSEQ multiplex PCR, the TCRdb table keeps only in-frame clones and is missing some. The sample includes 55,000 to 70,000 clones, 82% seen only once; the top ten take 8.5% to 10%. The sample comprised peripheral blood. These receptors originate from a woman aged 80 or older with acute or convalescent COVID-19.

J is TRBJ1-1 and V is TRBV7-3; possible D gene TRBD1, 5 bases. This CDR3 is built from 14 residues. V shed 1 base and J shed 3 bases, with 9 bases lying between them. Germline V CDR1 and CDR2: SGHTA, FQGTGA. CDR3: CASSLKGRDTEAFF. CDR3 coding DNA: TGTGCCAGCAGCTTAAAGGGGAGGGACACTGAAGCTTTCTTT.

This sequence joins TRBV19 and TRBJ2-3; TRBD1 matches at 11 bases. V lost 6 bases to trimming and J lost 5 bases; unmatched junction nucleotides: 7. Germline V gene data show CDR1 as LNHDA and CDR2 as SQIVND (reference sequence). The CDR3 runs to 15 residues. CDR3 loop: CASRPGQGAVDTQYF. Here the CDR3 DNA reads TGTGCCAGTAGACCCGGACAGGGGGCGGTAGATACGCAGTATTTT.

This clone occurred a few times. V gene TRBV6-4 combines with J gene TRBJ2-2; 7 bases align to TRBD1. This CDR3 contains 15 residues. Trimming cost V 4 bases and J 4 bases; bases outside gene matches: 6. Germline CDR1 reads MRHNA; CDR2 reads SNTAGT. The CDR3, as DNA: TGTGCCAGCAGTGTACAGGGGTGGTCCACCGGGGAGCTGTTTTTT. Protein sequence: CASSVQGWSTGELFF.

This chain connects TRBV29-1 to TRBJ2-5; weak D call: TRBD2 (6 bases). Trimming took 4 bases from V and 0 from J, leaving 24 bases between them. This CDR3 spans 18 amino acids. Germline CDR1 is SQVTM and CDR2 is ANQGSEA. CDR3 DNA sequence: TGCAGCGTTGCAGGGACTCACAAACGTGGCATGAACCAAGAGACCCAGTACTTC. Its translation is CSVAGTHKRGMNQETQYF.

The V call is TRBV6-4, the J call TRBJ1-2; TRBD1 aligns across 11 bases. Germline loops: CDR1 MRHNA, CDR2 SNTAGT. The CDR3 length is 14 residues. J was trimmed by 8 bases and V by 3 bases; bases with no gene match: 5. CDR3 protein: CASSDRGTGGGYTF. Here the CDR3 DNA reads TGTGCCAGCAGTGATCGCGGGACAGGGGGAGGCTACACCTTC.

The chain employs TRBV29-1 and TRBJ2-2; 8 nucleotides align to TRBD2. Germline V CDR1 and CDR2: SQVTM, ANQGSEA. The V and J ends lost 5 bases and 2 bases, in that order; junction bases with no gene match: 7. The CDR3 sequence is 15 residues long. This CDR3 is CSVSGLADNTGELFF. The CDR3 coding sequence is TGCAGCGTTTCCGGACTAGCAGATAACACCGGGGAGCTGTTTTTT.

This clone has a handful of counts. Other nucleotide sequences from this sample produce the same CDR3. The chain recombines TRBV6-1 with TRBJ1-1, with 8 bases aligning to TRBD1. The length of the CDR3 is 15 residues. The V gene end was trimmed by 3 bases and the J gene end by 5 bases; junction bases not matched to a gene: 8. CDR1 and CDR2 (germline): MNHNS, SASEGT. The CDR3 sequence: CASSEGRGLWTEAFF. DNA of the CDR3: TGTGCCAGCAGTGAGGGCAGGGGGCTTTGGACTGAAGCTTTCTTT.

This clone was picked up one time. The chain is built from TRBV2 and TRBJ1-1; tentatively, D is TRBD1 (5 bases). Germline V gene data show CDR1 as SNHLY and CDR2 as FYNNEI. The CDR3 covers 13 residues. V lost 7 bases, J lost 4 bases, and 13 bases lay in between. CDR3 sequence: CASIRRGPTEAFF. CDR3 bases: TGTGCCAGCATCCGGCGGGGACCCACTGAAGCTTTCTTT.

The chain uses TRBV3-1 (or the pseudogene TRBV3-2) and TRBJ2-3; no clear D gene. Germline loops: CDR1 LGHDT, CDR2 YNNKEL (reference sequence). The CDR3 covers 15 residues. Trimming pared 3 bases from V and 2 bases from J, leaving 12 bases between. CDR3 nucleotides: TGTGCCAGCAGCCAGACCCACTACCCCACAGATACGCAGTATTTT. Translation gives CASSQTHYPTDTQYF.

The rearrangement uses TRBV19 and TRBJ1-2; TRBD1 is a possible D gene (6 bases). The CDR3 extends over 14 amino acids. Trimming took off 4 bases at V and 9 bases at J, with 18 bases between the two ends. The germline V gene has CDR1 LNHDA and CDR2 SQIVND (reference sequence). The CDR3 DNA sequence: TGTGCCAGTAGTAGCGACCGGACAGTCGGGAGCTACACCTTC. It codes for CASSSDRTVGSYTF. Full variable domain (rest looked up from reference TRBV19 and TRBJ1-2): DGGITQSPKYLFRKEGQNVTLSCEQNLNHDAMYWYRQDPGQGLRLIYYSQIVNDFQKGDIAEGYSVSREKKESFPLTVTSAQKNPTAFYLCASSSDRTVGSYTFGSGTRLTVV.

The chain recombines TRBV15 with TRBJ1-3; D is possibly TRBD1 (6 bases). The CDR3 is 16 residues long. The ends were cut back, 2 bases at V and 4 bases at J, with 15 bases in the middle. Germline CDR1 reads LNHNV; CDR2 reads YYDKDF (reference sequence). As DNA, the CDR3 is TGTGCCACCAGCAGACAAAGGGGGTCGGGCGGAAACACCATATATTTT. Its protein is CATSRQRGSGGNTIYF.

J is TRBJ1-2 and V is TRBV10-3, with 7 bases aligning to TRBD1. Trimming took 4 bases from V and 6 from J; bases not matched to a gene: 11. Germline CDR1 ENHRY, CDR2 SYGVKD. The CDR3 is made up of 15 amino acids. CDR3 amino acids: CAISGGHRGGNGYTF. The CDR3 nucleotides are TGTGCCATCAGTGGCGGTCACAGGGGAGGCAATGGCTACACCTTC.

The chain joins TRBV2 to TRBJ1-2; no clear D. The V end was cut by 1 base, the J end by 4 bases, with 7 bases between. The CDR3 is 13 amino acids. Germline values: CDR1 SNHLY, CDR2 FYNNEI. Here the CDR3 reads CASSEETSYGYTF. Here the CDR3 DNA reads TGTGCCAGCAGTGAAGAGACAAGCTATGGCTACACCTTC.

The CDR3 loop is CASSFDPETNEKLFF. In nucleotides, the CDR3 is TGTGCCAGCAGCTTTGACCCGGAGACTAATGAAAAACTGTTTTTT. V and J are TRBV5-4 and TRBJ1-4, with D unclear. Germline V gene data show CDR1 as SGHNT and CDR2 as YYREEE (reference sequence). V was shortened by 2 bases and J by 2 bases, with 10 bases between the two germline ends. The CDR3 covers 15 residues.

This clone has more than one count but fewer than ten. The genes are TRBV28 and TRBJ2-3, with 7 bases aligning to TRBD2. The germline V gene encodes CDR1 MDHEN and CDR2 SYDVKM. There are 16 residues in the CDR3. V lost 6 bases and J lost 0; bases outside the gene matches: 9. CDR3 sequence (DNA): TGTGCCAGCAGCCCTTGGAGTAGCGGGAGCACAGATACGCAGTATTTT. Translated, it gives CASSPWSSGSTDTQYF. The entire variable domain, with the rest obtained from reference TRBV28 and TRBJ2-3, is as follows: DVKVTQSSRYLVKRTGEKVFLECVQDMDHENMFWYRQDPGLGLRLIYFSYDVKMKEKGDIPEGYSVSREKKERFSLILESASTNQTSMYLCASSPWSSGSTDTQYFGPGTRLTVL.

Concerning this clone itself: The germline gene is not matched at one end of the junction; a read error may be the cause. The J gene is TRBJ2-5, the V gene TRBV7-7, with 8 bases fitting TRBD1. The CDR3 spans 19 residues. In germline, CDR1 is SSHAT, CDR2 FNYEAQ (reference sequence). The CDR3 loop reads CASSSRTKTTGGRGETQYF. CDR3 coding DNA: TGTGCTAGCAGCTCGCGGACGAAAACAACAGGGGGAAGGGGGGAGACCCAGTACTTC.

The genes are TRBV29-1 and TRBJ2-1; 8 nucleotides match TRBD2. The CDR3 loop spans 15 amino acids. V lost 1 base, J lost 5 bases, and 7 bases stayed unmatched. Germline CDR1 and CDR2: SQVTM and ANQGSEA. CDR3 sequence (DNA): TGCAGCGTTGAAGGATGGCGGGGGGCAGACAATGAGCAGTTCTTC. This translates into CSVEGWRGADNEQFF.

J is TRBJ1-3 and V is TRBV30, with 8 bases fitting TRBD1. The V segment lost 5 bases and the J segment 1 base; nucleotides outside the gene matches: 1. Germline-derived CDR1 and CDR2 are GTSNPN and SVGIG (reference sequence). The CDR3 totals 13 residues. The CDR3 protein is CAWDRGSGNTIYF. In DNA, the CDR3 is TGTGCCTGGGACAGGGGATCTGGAAACACCATATATTTT.

V usage is TRBV9 and J usage is TRBJ2-3; D gene uncertain. The CDR3 consists of 15 residues. Trimming cost V 4 bases and J 1 base, with 13 bases left between them. CDR1 is SGDLS and CDR2 is YYNGEE in the germline V gene. CDR3 region: CASSYSPLGTDTQYF. The CDR3 DNA reads as TGTGCCAGCAGCTACAGCCCGCTCGGCACAGATACGCAGTATTTT.

This clone was counted a single time. The chain links TRBV5-4 to TRBJ2-5; 10 bases line up with TRBD2. V gave up 1 base and J gave up 5 bases; unmatched junction bases: 8. The CDR3 spans 16 residues. Germline CDR1 is SGHNT and CDR2 is YYREEE (reference sequence). DNA for the CDR3: TGTGCCAGCAGCTTGTCGCAGCGGGGGGGGCGGGAGACCCAGTACTTC. This translates into CASSLSQRGGRETQYF.

The chain is built from TRBV10-1 and TRBJ2-3, with D maybe TRBD1 (6 bases). CDR3 length: 14 amino acids. CDR1 and CDR2 (germline): WNHNN, SYGVQD (reference sequence). V was trimmed by 6 bases and J by 2 bases, leaving 12 bases between them. CDR3 coding DNA: TGCGCCAGCAGCGACACAGGGAACACAGATACGCAGTATTTT. Encoded protein: CASSDTGNTDTQYF.

The chain uses TRBV10-1 and TRBJ1-6, with D maybe TRBD1 (5 bases). Germline V gives CDR1 WNHNN, CDR2 SYGVQD (reference sequence). The CDR3 is 14 amino acids. Trimming removed 1 base at V and 10 bases at J, with 11 bases between. This chain's CDR3 is CASSEYQGTSPLHF. CDR3 DNA sequence: TGCGCCAGCAGTGAGTACCAGGGAACGTCACCCCTCCACTTT.

This clone was recorded only once. Here the CDR3 reads CASSLGPETQYF. The CDR3, as DNA: TGCGCCAGCAGCTTGGGGCCAGAGACCCAGTACTTC. The J gene is TRBJ2-5, the V gene TRBV5-1, with D unresolved. The CDR3 is 12 residues long. CDR1 is SGHRS and CDR2 is YFSETQ in the germline V gene. Trimming cost V 0 bases and J 4 bases, with 4 bases left between them.

The chain uses TRBV30 and TRBJ2-3; TRBD2 might be the D (6 bases). Per germline, CDR1 GTSNPN and CDR2 SVGIG (reference sequence). The CDR3 runs to 13 residues. V lost 2 bases to trimming and J lost 6 bases, with 12 bases between them. In DNA, the CDR3 is TGTGCCTGGAGTAGCGGGTCCCCCGATACGCAGTATTTT. Translation: CAWSSGSPDTQYF.

The chain carries TRBV5-1 and TRBJ2-4; 11 nucleotides line up with TRBD1. Germline trimming cut 0 bases from V and 2 bases from J; bases unmatched to any gene: 4. The germline gives CDR1 SGHRS, CDR2 YFSETQ. The length of the CDR3 is 17 residues. CDR3 coding DNA: TGCGCCAGCAGCTTGGGCGGACAGGGGGCGACCAAAAACATTCAGTACTTC. Amino acids: CASSLGGQGATKNIQYF.

The chain recombines TRBV7-9 with TRBJ1-4; 8 bases fit TRBD1. The trim removed 2 bases at V and 3 bases at J, leaving 5 bases unmatched. Germline lookup yields CDR1 SEHNR and CDR2 FQNEAQ (reference sequence). The length of the CDR3 is 16 residues. The CDR3 is CASSLSGGKANEKLFF. The CDR3 nucleotides read TGTGCCAGCAGCTTATCAGGGGGCAAAGCTAATGAAAAACTGTTTTTT. The whole variable domain, remainder taken from reference TRBV7-9 and TRBJ1-4, is DTGVSQNPRHKITKRGQNVTFRCDPISEHNRLYWYRQTLGQGPEFLTYFQNEAQLEKSRLLSDRFSAERPKGSFSTLEIQRTEQGDSAMYLCASSLSGGKANEKLFFGSGTQLSVL.

As DNA, the CDR3 is TGTGCCACCAATACCATCTTCACCGCGGGACTTAGCACAGATACGCAGTATTTT. This translates into CATNTIFTAGLSTDTQYF. The chain uses TRBV24-1 and TRBJ2-3; possibly TRBD2 for D (6 bases). V lost 8 bases, J lost 0 bases, and 23 bases lay in between. The CDR3 runs 18 residues. Germline V CDR1 and CDR2: KGHDR, SFDVKD.

The V and J genes are TRBV13 and TRBJ2-3; D gene uncertain. The CDR3 is 14 amino acids. The germline CDR1 and CDR2 sequences are PRHDT and FYEKMQ (reference sequence). The V gene lost 5 bases and the J gene lost 0 bases, with 9 bases spanning the gap. The CDR3 is CASSRRASTDTQYF. CDR3 in DNA: TGTGCCAGCAGCCGAAGAGCTAGCACAGATACGCAGTATTTT.

V usage is TRBV15 and J usage is TRBJ1-6, with D perhaps TRBD1 (6 bases). CDR3 length equals 17 residues. Trimming left V 0 bases short and J 13 bases short, with 22 bases between. The V gene's germline CDR1 is LNHNV and CDR2 YYDKDF (reference sequence). The DNA of the CDR3 is TGTGCCACCAGCAGAGATAGTTGGGGGCTCTCTTTGTGGCCCCTCCACTTT. Residues: CATSRDSWGLSLWPLHF.

The chain is built from TRBV6-5 and TRBJ2-6, with a weak D call TRBD1 (5 bases). This CDR3 has 15 amino acids. Germline V gene data show CDR1 as MNHEY and CDR2 as SVGAGI. V was clipped by 5 bases and J by 1 base, with 9 bases between them. CDR3 DNA: TGTGCCAGCAGTCCAAGGGGTTCTGGGGCCAACGTCCTGACTTTC. This gives the protein CASSPRGSGANVLTF.